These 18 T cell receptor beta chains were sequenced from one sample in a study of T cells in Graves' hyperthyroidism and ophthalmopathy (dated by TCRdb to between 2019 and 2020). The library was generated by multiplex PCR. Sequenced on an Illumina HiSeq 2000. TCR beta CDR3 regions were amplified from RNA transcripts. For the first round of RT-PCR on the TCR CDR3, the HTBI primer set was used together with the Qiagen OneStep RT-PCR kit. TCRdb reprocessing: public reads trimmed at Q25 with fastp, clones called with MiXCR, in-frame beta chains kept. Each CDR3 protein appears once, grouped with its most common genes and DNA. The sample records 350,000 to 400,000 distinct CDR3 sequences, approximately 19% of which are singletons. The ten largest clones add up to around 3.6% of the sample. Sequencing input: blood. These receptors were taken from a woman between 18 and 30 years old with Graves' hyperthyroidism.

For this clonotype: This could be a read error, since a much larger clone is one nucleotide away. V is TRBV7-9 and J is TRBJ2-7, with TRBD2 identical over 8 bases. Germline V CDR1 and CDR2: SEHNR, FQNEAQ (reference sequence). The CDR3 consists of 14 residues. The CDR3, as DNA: TGTGCCAGCAGCTTAGGGCCGGGGGGGCGAGAGCAGTGCTTC. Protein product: CASSLGPGGREQCF.

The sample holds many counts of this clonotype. The CDR3 reads CASSRYQTVYGYTF. In DNA form, the CDR3 reads TGTGCCAGCAGCCGGTACCAGACAGTCTATGGCTACACCTTC. This sequence joins TRBV7-2 and TRBJ1-2, with D tentatively TRBD1 (5 bases). Germline V CDR1 and CDR2: SGHTA, FQGNSA. Trimming removed 5 bases from V and 4 bases from J, with 14 bases in between. The CDR3 has 14 amino acids. Based on the CDR3 plus reference TRBV7-2 and TRBJ1-2, the full variable domain is GAGVSQSPSNKVTEKGKDVELRCDPISGHTALYWYRQSLGQGLEFLIYFQGNSAPDKSGLPSDRFSAERTGGSVSTLTIQRTQQEDSAVYLCASSRYQTVYGYTFGSGTRLTVV.

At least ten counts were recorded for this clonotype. The CDR3 DNA reads TGTGCCAGCAGTTTGAAAAGGGGTGTGCAAGGCTACACCTTC. Amino acid sequence: CASSLKRGVQGYTF. This chain joins TRBV12-3 or TRBV12-4 and TRBJ1-2; maybe TRBD1 (5 bases). With 3 bases removed from V and 8 bases from J, the gap between germline ends came to 16 bases. CDR3 length: 14 residues.

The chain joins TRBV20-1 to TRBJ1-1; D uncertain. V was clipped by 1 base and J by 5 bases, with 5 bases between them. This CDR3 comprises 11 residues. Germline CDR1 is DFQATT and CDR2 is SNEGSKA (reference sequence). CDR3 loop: CSARVGTEAFF. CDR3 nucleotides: TGCAGTGCTAGAGTAGGTACTGAAGCTTTCTTT.

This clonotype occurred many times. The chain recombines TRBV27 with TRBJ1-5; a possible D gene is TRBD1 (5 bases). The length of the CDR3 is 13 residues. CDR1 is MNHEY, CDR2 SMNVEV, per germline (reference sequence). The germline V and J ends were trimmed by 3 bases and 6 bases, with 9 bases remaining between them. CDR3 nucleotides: TGTGCCAGCAGTTTTAGGGGCCGTCAGCCCCAGCATTTT. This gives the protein CASSFRGRQPQHF.

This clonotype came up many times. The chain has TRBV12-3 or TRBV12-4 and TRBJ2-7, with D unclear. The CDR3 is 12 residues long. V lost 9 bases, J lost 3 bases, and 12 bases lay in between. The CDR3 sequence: CASSRAYYEQYF. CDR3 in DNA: TGTGCCAGTAGCCGGGCTTACTACGAGCAGTACTTC.

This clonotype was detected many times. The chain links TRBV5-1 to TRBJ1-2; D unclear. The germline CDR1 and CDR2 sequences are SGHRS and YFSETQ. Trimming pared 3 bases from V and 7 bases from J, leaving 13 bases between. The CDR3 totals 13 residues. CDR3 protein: CASSSGGSGGYTF. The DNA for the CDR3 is TGCGCCAGCAGCTCTGGAGGATCTGGTGGCTACACCTTC.

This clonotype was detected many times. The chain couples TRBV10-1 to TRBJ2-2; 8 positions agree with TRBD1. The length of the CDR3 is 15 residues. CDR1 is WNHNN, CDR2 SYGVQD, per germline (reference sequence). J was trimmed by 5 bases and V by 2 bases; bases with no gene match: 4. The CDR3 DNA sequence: TGCGCCAGCAGTGAGCGGGGACAGGTGACCGGGGAGCTGTTTTTT. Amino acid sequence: CASSERGQVTGELFF.

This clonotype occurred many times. This CDR3 is CASSQFLGTGELFF. The DNA for the CDR3 is TGTGCCAGCAGTCAATTCCTGGGGACCGGGGAGCTGTTTTTT. The chain employs TRBV28 and TRBJ2-2, with D unresolved. This CDR3 comprises 14 residues. Germline V lookup: CDR1 MDHEN, CDR2 SYDVKM. Trimming pared 5 bases from V and 5 bases from J, leaving 12 bases between. Looking up the rest from reference TRBV28 and TRBJ2-2 gives the full variable domain: DVKVTQSSRYLVKRTGEKVFLECVQDMDHENMFWYRQDPGLGLRLIYFSYDVKMKEKGDIPEGYSVSREKKERFSLILESASTNQTSMYLCASSQFLGTGELFFGEGSRLTVL.

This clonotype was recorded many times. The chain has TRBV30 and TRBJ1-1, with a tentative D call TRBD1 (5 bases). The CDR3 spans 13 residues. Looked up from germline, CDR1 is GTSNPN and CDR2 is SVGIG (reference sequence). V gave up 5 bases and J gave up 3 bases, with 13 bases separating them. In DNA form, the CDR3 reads TGTGCCTGGTTTCTCCAGGGTGACACTGAAGCTTTCTTT. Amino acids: CAWFLQGDTEAFF.

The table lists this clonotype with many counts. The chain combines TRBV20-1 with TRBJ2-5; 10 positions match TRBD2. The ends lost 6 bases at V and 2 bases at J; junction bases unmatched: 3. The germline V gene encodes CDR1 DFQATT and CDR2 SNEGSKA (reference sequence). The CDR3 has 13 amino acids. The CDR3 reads CSARTSGQETQYF. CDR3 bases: TGCAGTGCCCGGACTAGCGGACAAGAGACCCAGTACTTC.

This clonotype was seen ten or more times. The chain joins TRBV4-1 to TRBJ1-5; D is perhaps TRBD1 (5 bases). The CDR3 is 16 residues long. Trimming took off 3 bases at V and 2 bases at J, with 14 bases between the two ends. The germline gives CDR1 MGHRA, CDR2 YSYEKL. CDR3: CASSQGTAYGNQPQHF. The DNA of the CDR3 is TGCGCCAGCAGCCAGGGGACGGCCTATGGCAATCAGCCCCAGCATTTT.

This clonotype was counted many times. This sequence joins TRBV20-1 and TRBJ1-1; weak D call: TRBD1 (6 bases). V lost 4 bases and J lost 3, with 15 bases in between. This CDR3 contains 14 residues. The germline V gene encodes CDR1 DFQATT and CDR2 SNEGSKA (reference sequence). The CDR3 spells CSAKAPGDDTEAFF. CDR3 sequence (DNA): TGCAGTGCTAAGGCTCCAGGGGACGACACTGAAGCTTTCTTT.

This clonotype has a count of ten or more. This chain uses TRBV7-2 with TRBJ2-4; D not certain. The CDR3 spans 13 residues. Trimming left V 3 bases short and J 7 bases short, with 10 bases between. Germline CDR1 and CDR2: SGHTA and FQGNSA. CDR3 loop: CASSFGRSNIQYF. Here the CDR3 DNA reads TGTGCCAGCAGCTTCGGACGGAGCAACATTCAGTACTTC.

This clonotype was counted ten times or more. CDR3 DNA sequence: TGTGCCAGCAGCCTTCGGGTAGGGACGGGAGAGACCCAGTACTTC. Residues: CASSLRVGTGETQYF. V usage is TRBV9 and J usage is TRBJ2-5; D may correspond to TRBD1 or TRBD2 (5 bases each). Trimming shortened V by 4 bases and J by 4 bases, and 17 bases separated the two germline ends. Germline CDR1 SGDLS, CDR2 YYNGEE. CDR3 size: 15 residues.

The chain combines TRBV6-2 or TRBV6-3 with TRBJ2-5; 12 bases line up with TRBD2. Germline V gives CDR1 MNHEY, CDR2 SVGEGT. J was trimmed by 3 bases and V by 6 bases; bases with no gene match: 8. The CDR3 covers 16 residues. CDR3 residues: CASSQRLAGVEETQYF. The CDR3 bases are TGTGCCAGCAGCCAGCGACTAGCGGGAGTCGAAGAGACCCAGTACTTC.

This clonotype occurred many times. This CDR3 is CASRRNTGELFF. The CDR3 coding sequence is TGCGCCAGCCGCCGAAACACCGGGGAGCTGTTTTTT. The rearrangement links TRBV5-1 to TRBJ2-2; D gene ambiguous. Germline lookup yields CDR1 SGHRS and CDR2 YFSETQ. CDR3 size: 12 residues. Trimming shortened V by 7 bases and J by 2 bases, and 6 bases separated the two germline ends.

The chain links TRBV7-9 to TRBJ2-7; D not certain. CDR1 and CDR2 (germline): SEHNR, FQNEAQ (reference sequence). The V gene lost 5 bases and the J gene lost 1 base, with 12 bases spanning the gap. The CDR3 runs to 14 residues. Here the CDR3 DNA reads TGTGCCAGCAGCCCCCTATGGGGATCCTACGAGCAGTACTTC. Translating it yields CASSPLWGSYEQYF.